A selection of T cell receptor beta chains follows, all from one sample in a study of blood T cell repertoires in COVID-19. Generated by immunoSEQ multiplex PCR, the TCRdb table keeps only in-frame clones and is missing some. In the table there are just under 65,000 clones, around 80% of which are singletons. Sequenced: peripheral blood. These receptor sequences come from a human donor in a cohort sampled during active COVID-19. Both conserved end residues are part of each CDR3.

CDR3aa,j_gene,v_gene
CASSPGGASTGELFF,TRBJ2-2,TRBV4-3
CASSLGLFTDTQYF,TRBJ2-3,TRBV7-3
CAISEDRNSYEQYF,TRBJ2-7,TRBV10-3
CAWSRDSINEKLFF,TRBJ1-4,TRBV30
CASSVIQGGNTEAFF,TRBJ1-1,TRBV9
CASGSETQYF,TRBJ2-5,TRBV2
CASGLDDRGNEQFF,TRBJ2-1,TRBV12-5
CASSQDEDSSNTGELFF,TRBJ2-2,TRBV4-1
CASSRGQHSGNTIYF,TRBJ1-3,TRBV19
CASSQERGGAETQYF,TRBJ2-5,TRBV4-2
CASSSLKNRTSRGTDTQYF,TRBJ2-3,TRBV7-3
CASSPPDRGRGQPQHF,TRBJ1-5,TRBV7-8
CASSQRSRGDDTEAFF,TRBJ1-1,TRBV3-1/TRBV3-2
CASSLTGGTGELFF,TRBJ2-2,TRBV11-2
CASRAGAGYEQYF,TRBJ2-7,TRBV27
CASSLFSATGGISPLHF,TRBJ1-6,TRBV7-8
CASSMDRGQSSYNSPLHF,TRBJ1-6,TRBV4-2
CASSPSRTENNEQFF,TRBJ2-1,TRBV3-1/TRBV3-2
CATSREQGTYNEQFF,TRBJ2-1,TRBV15
CASSSGTRVYNEQFF,TRBJ2-1,TRBV7-2
CSVGTGGSREAFF,TRBJ1-1,TRBV29-1
CASSLDRYQETQYF,TRBJ2-5,TRBV7-9
CASSPTGSSSYNEQFF,TRBJ2-1,TRBV19
CASSQDQAATEAFF,TRBJ1-1,TRBV3-1/TRBV3-2
CATKTGSSTDTQYF,TRBJ2-3,TRBV5-1
CASSLAGALYEQYF,TRBJ2-7,TRBV28
CAWLPPVNTGELFF,TRBJ2-2,TRBV30
CASSGGLLGEQYF,TRBJ2-7,TRBV9
CASTSGGEYTEAFF,TRBJ1-1,TRBV2
CASSDPDRGETQYF,TRBJ2-5,TRBV2
CASSPVRGGSYEQYF,TRBJ2-7,TRBV18
CASSEARGTARGIIHEQYF,TRBJ2-7,TRBV6-1
CASSLGVTVQETQYF,TRBJ2-5,TRBV5-5
CASSLYQGGNEKLFF,TRBJ1-4,TRBV5-4
CASSTRTGHINIQYF,TRBJ2-4,TRBV28
CASSYSGTLQYNEQFF,TRBJ2-1,TRBV6-2/TRBV6-3
CASRLLTTGYNSPLHF,TRBJ1-6,TRBV27
CASSLQGVETQYF,TRBJ2-5,TRBV6-6
CASSFHRIYEQYF,TRBJ2-7,TRBV5-6
CASRATGYSQPQHF,TRBJ1-5,TRBV28
CASSWTGADTQYF,TRBJ2-3,TRBV5-1
CASSLRGQGIQYF,TRBJ2-4,TRBV27
CASSYSGPAGSDTQYF,TRBJ2-3,TRBV6-5
CASSPQAGQGYNYGYTF,TRBJ1-2,TRBV18
CASSQEFLAGGLEVQFF,TRBJ2-1,TRBV4-1
CASSYSFRGQAKEQYF,TRBJ2-7,TRBV6-2/TRBV6-3
CASKGPGGNTIYF,TRBJ1-3,TRBV2
CASRVRGGEQYF,TRBJ2-7,TRBV5-1
CASSSPGDHNEQFF,TRBJ2-1,TRBV28
CASSSVSANTGELFF,TRBJ2-2,TRBV9
CASSQDWLAEDNEQFF,TRBJ2-1,TRBV4-2
CASSEARTGGTDTQYF,TRBJ2-3,TRBV10-1
CASSLVGLSYNEQFF,TRBJ2-1,TRBV7-2
CASRPGTPNRSYEQYF,TRBJ2-7,TRBV23-1
CASSPRTGGFRETQYF,TRBJ2-5,TRBV5-4
CASSLGSGGEVGTDTQYF,TRBJ2-3,TRBV5-4
CASSRRASGLQETQYF,TRBJ2-5,TRBV7-2
CASSRTRAYNEQFF,TRBJ2-1,TRBV9
CASSEGQGGEKLFF,TRBJ1-4,TRBV2